This T cell receptor beta chain originates from a study of graft-versus-host responses after intestinal transplantation. The overall study: Transplant types were multivisceral, liver-intestinal, or isolated intestinal.

The V gene lost 6 bases and the J gene lost 6 bases, with 12 bases spanning the gap. This CDR3 spans 13 amino acids. Germline CDR1 reads MNHEY; CDR2 reads SMNVEV (reference sequence). As regards this clone: Its specificity is unknown.

Data came from immunoSEQ multiplex PCR; TCRdb stores just in-frame clones and leaves some out. The sample shows over 15,000 clones, 95% of them seen only once. Regarding the study as a whole: Detection of GvH clones occurred in recipient marrow, and some had their first appearance in ileum or blood. Clonal ratios of graft-versus-host to host-versus-graft in allografts were high for patients exhibiting graft-donor T cell macrochimerism.

The chain is built from TRBV27 and TRBJ2-1, with D uncertain. The clonotype originates from a human patient who received an intestinal transplant, so some T cells may come from the graft donor. The material sequenced was PBMCs, taken 23 days after intestinal transplant. In DNA form, the CDR3 reads TGTGCCAGCAGCTTTAGTCCACTCAATGAGCAGTTCTTC. It yields the protein CASSFSPLNEQFF.